These T cell receptor beta chains were read from a single sample in a study of blood T cell repertoires in COVID-19. Some clones are missing from TCRdb's copy, which holds only in-frame ones; the method was immunoSEQ multiplex PCR. The sample lists roughly 200,000 clones; 87% were seen once. The sample was peripheral blood. Receptor source: a man aged 55 to 69 with active or convalescent COVID-19. CDR3s leave out the opening cysteine and the closing phenylalanine or tryptophan. The order of the fields is V gene, clone size, J gene, CDR3 length, CDR3 protein. Expanded clones are given a class, and other clones once, few, many or no size at all.

V gene: TRBV7-9
clone size: .
J gene: TRBJ2-3
CDR3 length: 17
CDR3 protein: ASSLFPPRPGSSTDTQY

V gene: TRBV27
clone size: few
J gene: TRBJ1-1
CDR3 length: 14
CDR3 protein: ASSLFPQSRGTEAF

V gene: TRBV14
clone size: .
J gene: TRBJ2-1
CDR3 length: 14
CDR3 protein: ASSGRGLGTYNEQF

V gene: TRBV6-5
clone size: .
J gene: TRBJ2-2
CDR3 length: 12
CDR3 protein: ASTIDRNTGELF

V gene: TRBV6-5
clone size: .
J gene: TRBJ2-7
CDR3 length: 12
CDR3 protein: ASSTDRGSYEQY

V gene: TRBV3-1/TRBV3-2
clone size: .
J gene: TRBJ1-1
CDR3 length: 15
CDR3 protein: ASSQNKNRGQRAEAF

V gene: TRBV18
clone size: .
J gene: TRBJ2-1
CDR3 length: 14
CDR3 protein: ASSPLASTSYNEQF

V gene: TRBV5-1
clone size: .
J gene: TRBJ2-1
CDR3 length: 12
CDR3 protein: ASSLIVESNEQF

V gene: TRBV3-1/TRBV3-2
clone size: .
J gene: TRBJ1-4
CDR3 length: 13
CDR3 protein: ASSPSPRQREKLF

V gene: TRBV3-1/TRBV3-2
clone size: once
J gene: TRBJ2-2
CDR3 length: 12
CDR3 protein: ATTRGPSSGELF

V gene: TRBV7-3
clone size: .
J gene: TRBJ2-2
CDR3 length: 16
CDR3 protein: ASSFKPGQGGSTGELF

V gene: TRBV15
clone size: .
J gene: TRBJ2-3
CDR3 length: 13
CDR3 protein: ATSSRLGRTDTQY

V gene: TRBV5-8
clone size: few
J gene: TRBJ1-6
CDR3 length: 13
CDR3 protein: ASSEYSGGRSPLH

V gene: TRBV4-1
clone size: .
J gene: TRBJ1-2
CDR3 length: 12
CDR3 protein: ASSQVRGLGGYT

V gene: TRBV30
clone size: many
J gene: TRBJ1-2
CDR3 length: 13
CDR3 protein: AWTPGTGGNYGYT